This T cell receptor (beta chain) was sequenced for a study of siplizumab effects on memory and regulatory T cells. Study observations and caveats: Siplizumab gave mappable alloreactive CD4+ clones an average Treg-derived fraction of 68.8%, against around 29% in controls. Naive T cells were seemingly more diverse than memory cells, and major contributions to the alloresponse seemed to be made by them. With siplizumab, cumulative frequency of CD4+ memory-derived alloreactive sequences dropped significantly. Unstimulated subsets contained matches for only a minor fraction of alloreactive clones.

Profiling relied on immunoSEQ multiplex PCR, and the TCRdb table lists in-frame clones only, not all of them. The top ten hold around 0.62% of the sample, which has around 100,000 clones, over 85% seen once. CDR1 is SGHDN, CDR2 FVKESK, per germline. This CDR3 region has 15 residues. V was trimmed by 4 bases and J by 7 bases, leaving 20 bases between them. About this clone itself: Its antigen is currently unknown.

V usage is TRBV14 and J usage is TRBJ2-7, with TRBD1 as a possible D gene (5 bases). This receptor was taken from a human donor in good health. Specimen: Tregs sorted from blood. This CDR3 is CASSLSLRPGREQYF. The CDR3 DNA follows: TGTGCCAGCAGCCTATCTCTCCGTCCAGGGCGGGAGCAGTACTTC. Based on the CDR3 plus reference TRBV14 and TRBJ2-7, the full variable domain is EAGVTQFPSHSVIEKGQTVTLRCDPISGHDNLYWYRRVMGKEIKFLLHFVKESKQDESGMPNNRFLAERTGGTYSTLKVQPAELEDSGVYFCASSLSLRPGREQYFGPGTRLTVT.